A selection of T cell receptor beta chains follows, all from one sample in a study of B cell selection in AIRE deficiency. Here immunoSEQ multiplex PCR was the method, and the copy in TCRdb shows in-frame clones only, minus some. Of about 25,000 clones detected, around 95% appear once; the ten largest clones hold 0.2% to 0.3%. What was sequenced was CD4+CD127+ conventional T cells sorted from PBMCs. The receptors here all came from a human donor in good health. The conserved cysteine and the conserved F or W are not part of the CDR3 here. Fields, in order: D gene, J gene, V gene, CDR3 protein. A D gene is named only where the DNA matches it firmly.

d_call: .; j_call: TRBJ1-2; v_call: TRBV9; cdr3_aa: ASSADLYGYT
d_call: TRBD2; j_call: TRBJ2-7; v_call: TRBV5-5; cdr3_aa: ASSLQGLAGTISYEQY
d_call: .; j_call: TRBJ2-2; v_call: TRBV21-1; cdr3_aa: ASSKYSPSGGEHRGAV
d_call: .; j_call: TRBJ1-6; v_call: TRBV6-5; cdr3_aa: ASSYSPDRTNSPLH
d_call: .; j_call: TRBJ2-5; v_call: TRBV19; cdr3_aa: ASSLEYQETQY
d_call: .; j_call: TRBJ1-5; v_call: TRBV9; cdr3_aa: ASSLDHSNQPQH
d_call: .; j_call: TRBJ2-3; v_call: TRBV5-6; cdr3_aa: ASSLMFAEDTQY
d_call: TRBD2; j_call: TRBJ2-7; v_call: TRBV14; cdr3_aa: ASSPIAGGPYEQY
d_call: .; j_call: TRBJ1-1; v_call: TRBV5-1; cdr3_aa: ASSFKGGTEAF
d_call: TRBD1; j_call: TRBJ1-2; v_call: TRBV10-1; cdr3_aa: ASSEGQGYGYT
d_call: .; j_call: TRBJ1-6; v_call: TRBV14; cdr3_aa: ASSHRLNSPLH
d_call: .; j_call: TRBJ1-1; v_call: TRBV14; cdr3_aa: ASSRGGGAEYEAF
d_call: TRBD2; j_call: TRBJ2-1; v_call: TRBV4-2; cdr3_aa: ASSQYLQGLENEQF
d_call: TRBD2; j_call: TRBJ2-5; v_call: TRBV6-5; cdr3_aa: ASNKGRGEEETQY
d_call: .; j_call: TRBJ2-2; v_call: TRBV7-9; cdr3_aa: ASSMTGTWAGELF
d_call: TRBD1; j_call: TRBJ1-2; v_call: TRBV5-1; cdr3_aa: ASSPGTANYGYT
d_call: TRBD2; j_call: TRBJ2-1; v_call: TRBV11-2; cdr3_aa: ASSLTTSGRAYNEQF
d_call: TRBD1; j_call: TRBJ1-4; v_call: TRBV19; cdr3_aa: ASTPRAGGEFLGEKLF
d_call: .; j_call: TRBJ1-3; v_call: TRBV5-1; cdr3_aa: ASSPQGSGNTIY
d_call: TRBD1; j_call: TRBJ1-3; v_call: TRBV6-6; cdr3_aa: ASSYDRASGNTIY
d_call: TRBD2; j_call: TRBJ2-1; v_call: TRBV5-1; cdr3_aa: ASRLRRLAGGPSVDNEQF
d_call: TRBD1; j_call: TRBJ1-3; v_call: TRBV28; cdr3_aa: ASSPPPGQGSNTIY
d_call: .; j_call: TRBJ2-3; v_call: TRBV5-5; cdr3_aa: ASSLEGSERTDTQY
d_call: .; j_call: TRBJ2-1; v_call: TRBV5-1; cdr3_aa: ASSLPRQTPYNEQF
d_call: TRBD2; j_call: TRBJ2-7; v_call: TRBV2; cdr3_aa: ASSEGSGGLLSYEQY
d_call: .; j_call: TRBJ2-5; v_call: TRBV10-3; cdr3_aa: AISEGGVETQY
d_call: .; j_call: TRBJ2-4; v_call: TRBV10-1; cdr3_aa: ASSEEGGKNIQY
d_call: TRBD1; j_call: TRBJ1-6; v_call: TRBV25-1; cdr3_aa: ASSDPNRGINSPLH
d_call: .; j_call: TRBJ2-5; v_call: TRBV29-1; cdr3_aa: SVIPRGAHGETQY
d_call: .; j_call: TRBJ2-5; v_call: TRBV7-6; cdr3_aa: ASSLFFEETQY
d_call: .; j_call: TRBJ2-7; v_call: TRBV4-1; cdr3_aa: ASSRNPKDYEQY
d_call: .; j_call: TRBJ1-1; v_call: TRBV6-5; cdr3_aa: ASSPLTENTEAF
d_call: .; j_call: TRBJ1-5; v_call: TRBV7-8; cdr3_aa: ASSLALDQPQH
d_call: .; j_call: TRBJ1-1; v_call: TRBV25-1; cdr3_aa: PPAGRSGQTFNTEAF
d_call: .; j_call: TRBJ1-2; v_call: TRBV6-5; cdr3_aa: ASRPGMNYGYT
d_call: TRBD1; j_call: TRBJ1-5; v_call: TRBV19; cdr3_aa: ASSILGTGGGNQPQH
d_call: TRBD1; j_call: TRBJ1-4; v_call: TRBV19; cdr3_aa: ASRWGTGTEKLF
d_call: TRBD2; j_call: TRBJ2-3; v_call: TRBV5-1; cdr3_aa: ASSLGLAGGMDTQY
d_call: TRBD1; j_call: TRBJ2-7; v_call: TRBV10-3; cdr3_aa: AISAGQESSYEQY
d_call: TRBD2; j_call: TRBJ2-1; v_call: TRBV5-1; cdr3_aa: ASSLVAGGYNEQF
d_call: TRBD1; j_call: TRBJ1-1; v_call: TRBV2; cdr3_aa: ASTRTGAGTEAF
d_call: TRBD1; j_call: TRBJ2-7; v_call: TRBV14; cdr3_aa: ASSRDRLTTYEQY
d_call: TRBD1; j_call: TRBJ1-2; v_call: TRBV29-1; cdr3_aa: SVETGEDGYT
d_call: TRBD2; j_call: TRBJ2-3; v_call: TRBV7-9; cdr3_aa: ASSLRIGTSGGTQY
d_call: .; j_call: TRBJ2-7; v_call: TRBV6-1; cdr3_aa: ASSSSGASYEQY
d_call: .; j_call: TRBJ2-7; v_call: TRBV5-4; cdr3_aa: ASSFPGGEQY
d_call: TRBD2; j_call: TRBJ2-3; v_call: TRBV5-5; cdr3_aa: ASSLAGTSGTDTQY
d_call: .; j_call: TRBJ1-1; v_call: TRBV18; cdr3_aa: ASSQQGPDTEAF
d_call: .; j_call: TRBJ1-1; v_call: TRBV10-3; cdr3_aa: ATLGNTEAF
d_call: .; j_call: TRBJ1-1; v_call: TRBV10-1; cdr3_aa: ASSESHLGAEAF
d_call: .; j_call: TRBJ1-4; v_call: TRBV5-4; cdr3_aa: ASSGGGGTANEKLF
d_call: TRBD1; j_call: TRBJ1-1; v_call: TRBV29-1; cdr3_aa: SVGGAQGATEAF
d_call: TRBD2; j_call: TRBJ2-1; v_call: TRBV7-9; cdr3_aa: ASSPTTSGSYNEQF
d_call: TRBD2; j_call: TRBJ2-5; v_call: TRBV9; cdr3_aa: ASSVGVAGTFQETQY
d_call: .; j_call: TRBJ2-7; v_call: TRBV6-5; cdr3_aa: ASSSDYYEQY
d_call: TRBD1; j_call: TRBJ2-1; v_call: TRBV30; cdr3_aa: ALSTGAQGNEQF
d_call: .; j_call: TRBJ1-2; v_call: TRBV5-1; cdr3_aa: ASSLVAGFADGYT
d_call: .; j_call: TRBJ1-2; v_call: TRBV5-1; cdr3_aa: ASSLGSVDDYGYT
d_call: TRBD1; j_call: TRBJ2-7; v_call: TRBV5-1; cdr3_aa: ASSSYRGYEQY